These T cell receptor beta chains were read from a single sample in a study of cytomegalovirus exposure and HLA in healthy donors. Assay: immunoSEQ multiplex PCR; the TCRdb copy retains only in-frame clones and omits some. The sample has roughly 160,000 clones; around 80% are singletons. Source material: PBMCs. The receptors stem from a male donor in good health and CMV-seronegative. The CDR3 runs from the conserved cysteine through the conserved F or W. The D gene is left open where the match is weak. The size field is filled for only some rows; it gives once, few, many or a size class.

J gene | V gene | D gene | clone size | CDR3 DNA | CDR3 protein
TRBJ2-7 | TRBV15 | NA | NA | TGTGCCACCAGCAGAGATCTACGGGATTCCGAGCAGTACTTT | CATSRDLRDSEQYF
TRBJ1-4 | TRBV25-1 | TRBD1 | NA | TGTGCCAGCAGTGATCTCCGACAGGGGACTGATGAAAAACTGTTTTTT | CASSDLRQGTDEKLFF
TRBJ1-1 | TRBV28 | NA | NA | TGTGCCAGCAGTAACTCCGGGACACAGAACACTGAAGCTTTCTTT | CASSNSGTQNTEAFF
TRBJ2-1 | TRBV7-2 | TRBD2 | NA | TGTGCCAGCAGCCGAGGACTAGCGGGGGGGCATGAGCAGTTCTTC | CASSRGLAGGHEQFF
TRBJ1-1 | TRBV7-2 | TRBD1 | NA | TGTGCCAGCAGCTTCGGGGACAGGGCTAACTCGAACACTGAAGCTTTCTTT | CASSFGDRANSNTEAFF
TRBJ1-5 | TRBV4-3 | TRBD1 | NA | TGCGCCAGCAGCCAAGAGTCAGGGGGCACTCAGCCCCAGCATTTT | CASSQESGGTQPQHF
TRBJ2-7 | TRBV29-1 | NA | once | TGCAGCGTTAAAGTGACAGGTTCCTACGAGCAGTACTTC | CSVKVTGSYEQYF
TRBJ2-5 | TRBV5-1 | NA | NA | TGCGCCAGCAGCAGCCAGACAGGTCTACTACGGGAGACCCAGTACTTC | CASSSQTGLLRETQYF
TRBJ1-2 | TRBV7-9 | TRBD1 | NA | TGTGCCAGCAGCTTAGCAGGACAGGGAATAGGCGGCTACACCTTC | CASSLAGQGIGGYTF
TRBJ1-1 | TRBV19 | NA | NA | TGTGCCAGTAGTATGGCTCTGAACACTGAAGCTTTCTTT | CASSMALNTEAFF
TRBJ2-7 | TRBV5-1 | NA | NA | TGCGCCAGCAGCTTTATTGGGACAAAAGCCTACGAGCAGTACTTC | CASSFIGTKAYEQYF
TRBJ2-2 | TRBV23-1 | TRBD2 | NA | TGCGCCATGGGAGGGACGAACACCGGGGAGCTGTTTTTT | CAMGGTNTGELFF
TRBJ2-5 | TRBV6-1 | TRBD2 | NA | TGTGCCAGCAGTGTACTCGCGGGGGATCCAGGAGAGACCCAGTACTTC | CASSVLAGDPGETQYF
TRBJ1-6 | TRBV2 | TRBD1 | NA | TGTGCCAGCAGGTCGGGACAGGGATTCTATAATTCACCCCTCCACTTT | CASRSGQGFYNSPLHF
TRBJ1-6 | TRBV15 | TRBD1 | NA | TGTACCACCAGGACAGGCTATAATTCACCCCTCCACTTT | CTTRTGYNSPLHF
TRBJ1-6 | TRBV2 | TRBD1 | NA | TGTGCCAGCACCCCGGACAGGGTGGAGCCCCTCCACTTT | CASTPDRVEPLHF
TRBJ1-1 | TRBV9 | TRBD1 | NA | TGTGCCAGCAGCGAGACAGGGGGCCCGAACACTGAAGCTTTCTTT | CASSETGGPNTEAFF
TRBJ2-7 | TRBV7-2 | NA | NA | TGTGCCAGCAGCTTAAGGCAGGGTGCCTACGAGCAGTACTTC | CASSLRQGAYEQYF
TRBJ1-1 | TRBV4-3 | NA | NA | TGCGCCAGCAGCCGTGGCTTGAACAGGGACACTGAAGCTTTCTTT | CASSRGLNRDTEAFF
TRBJ2-1 | TRBV6-5 | NA | NA | TGTGCCAGCAGTTACTCGACAGCGAGCTCCTACAATGAGCAGTTCTTC | CASSYSTASSYNEQFF
TRBJ1-1 | TRBV19 | TRBD1 | NA | TGTGCCAGTAGTTCACAGGGGCGCTCCGGAAACACTGAAGCTTTCTTT | CASSSQGRSGNTEAFF
TRBJ2-2 | TRBV15 | TRBD1 | NA | TGTGCCACCAGCACAGGGGGCAACACCGGGGAGCTGTTTTTT | CATSTGGNTGELFF
TRBJ2-1 | TRBV30 | NA | NA | TGTGCCTGGACTAGAACACCTTGGGATGAGCAGTTCTTC | CAWTRTPWDEQFF
TRBJ2-5 | TRBV4-1 | NA | NA | TGCGCCAGCAGCCAAGAGGCAGGGAGGGAGACCCAGTACTTC | CASSQEAGRETQYF
TRBJ1-5 | TRBV7-2 | NA | NA | TGTGCCAGCAGCTTATTGTATAGCAATCAGCCCCAGCATTTT | CASSLLYSNQPQHF
TRBJ1-3 | TRBV2 | NA | NA | TGTGCCAGCAGTGATCAGGGCTCTGGAAACACCATATATTTT | CASSDQGSGNTIYF
TRBJ1-2 | TRBV6-5 | NA | NA | TGTGCCAGCAGTTACTCCCTAACAGGAGGCTACACCTTC | CASSYSLTGGYTF
TRBJ2-5 | TRBV4-1 | NA | NA | TGCGCCAGCAGCCAAGGGAGGGCCGGAGAGACCCAGTACTTC | CASSQGRAGETQYF
TRBJ2-3 | TRBV29-1 | TRBD2 | few | TGCAGCGTCAATACCGGGACTAGCGGGAGTCATACGCAGTATTTT | CSVNTGTSGSHTQYF
TRBJ1-1 | TRBV7-2 | NA | NA | TGTGCCAGCATCGAAATTCTCGGGTCTGAAGCTTTCTTT | CASIEILGSEAFF
TRBJ2-7 | TRBV7-9 | TRBD1 | NA | TGTGCCAGCAGCTTAAGGGACAGGTACACCTACGAGCAGTACTTC | CASSLRDRYTYEQYF
TRBJ2-7 | TRBV10-1 | NA | NA | TGCGCCAGCAGTTCATCAGGGTTACCCTACGAGCAGTACTTC | CASSSSGLPYEQYF
TRBJ1-5 | TRBV9 | NA | NA | TGTGCCAGCAGCGACGGTGACAATCAGCCCCAGCATTTT | CASSDGDNQPQHF
TRBJ2-5 | TRBV5-1 | TRBD2 | NA | TGCGCCAGCAGCACCGCCGGGGGGCAAGAGACCCAGTACTTC | CASSTAGGQETQYF
TRBJ2-3 | TRBV5-1 | TRBD1 | NA | TGCGCCAGCAGCCCCGGACAGGGAACTGTGGATACGCAGTATTTT | CASSPGQGTVDTQYF
TRBJ2-4 | TRBV5-1 | NA | NA | TGCGCCAGCAGCCCGGGTACGGAGGGAAACATTCAGTACTTC | CASSPGTEGNIQYF
TRBJ2-1 | TRBV14 | NA | NA | TGTGCCAGCAGCCCTAGAGAGAGCTCCTACAATGAGCAGTTCTTC | CASSPRESSYNEQFF
TRBJ1-2 | TRBV10-3 | NA | NA | TGTGCCATCAGTGAGGGCGGCCTCTATGGCTACACCTTC | CAISEGGLYGYTF
TRBJ1-6 | TRBV25-1 | TRBD1 | NA | TGTGCCAGCAGTGAGAGGCAGGGGGACGATTCACCCCTCCACTTT | CASSERQGDDSPLHF
TRBJ1-6 | TRBV10-3 | TRBD1 | NA | TGTGCCATCAGCCCGGGACAGGGCAAGAATTCACCCCTCCACTTT | CAISPGQGKNSPLHF
TRBJ2-7 | TRBV5-4 | NA | NA | TGTGCCAGCAGCTTGATGGGGGCGTCTCGGGAGCAGTACTTC | CASSLMGASREQYF